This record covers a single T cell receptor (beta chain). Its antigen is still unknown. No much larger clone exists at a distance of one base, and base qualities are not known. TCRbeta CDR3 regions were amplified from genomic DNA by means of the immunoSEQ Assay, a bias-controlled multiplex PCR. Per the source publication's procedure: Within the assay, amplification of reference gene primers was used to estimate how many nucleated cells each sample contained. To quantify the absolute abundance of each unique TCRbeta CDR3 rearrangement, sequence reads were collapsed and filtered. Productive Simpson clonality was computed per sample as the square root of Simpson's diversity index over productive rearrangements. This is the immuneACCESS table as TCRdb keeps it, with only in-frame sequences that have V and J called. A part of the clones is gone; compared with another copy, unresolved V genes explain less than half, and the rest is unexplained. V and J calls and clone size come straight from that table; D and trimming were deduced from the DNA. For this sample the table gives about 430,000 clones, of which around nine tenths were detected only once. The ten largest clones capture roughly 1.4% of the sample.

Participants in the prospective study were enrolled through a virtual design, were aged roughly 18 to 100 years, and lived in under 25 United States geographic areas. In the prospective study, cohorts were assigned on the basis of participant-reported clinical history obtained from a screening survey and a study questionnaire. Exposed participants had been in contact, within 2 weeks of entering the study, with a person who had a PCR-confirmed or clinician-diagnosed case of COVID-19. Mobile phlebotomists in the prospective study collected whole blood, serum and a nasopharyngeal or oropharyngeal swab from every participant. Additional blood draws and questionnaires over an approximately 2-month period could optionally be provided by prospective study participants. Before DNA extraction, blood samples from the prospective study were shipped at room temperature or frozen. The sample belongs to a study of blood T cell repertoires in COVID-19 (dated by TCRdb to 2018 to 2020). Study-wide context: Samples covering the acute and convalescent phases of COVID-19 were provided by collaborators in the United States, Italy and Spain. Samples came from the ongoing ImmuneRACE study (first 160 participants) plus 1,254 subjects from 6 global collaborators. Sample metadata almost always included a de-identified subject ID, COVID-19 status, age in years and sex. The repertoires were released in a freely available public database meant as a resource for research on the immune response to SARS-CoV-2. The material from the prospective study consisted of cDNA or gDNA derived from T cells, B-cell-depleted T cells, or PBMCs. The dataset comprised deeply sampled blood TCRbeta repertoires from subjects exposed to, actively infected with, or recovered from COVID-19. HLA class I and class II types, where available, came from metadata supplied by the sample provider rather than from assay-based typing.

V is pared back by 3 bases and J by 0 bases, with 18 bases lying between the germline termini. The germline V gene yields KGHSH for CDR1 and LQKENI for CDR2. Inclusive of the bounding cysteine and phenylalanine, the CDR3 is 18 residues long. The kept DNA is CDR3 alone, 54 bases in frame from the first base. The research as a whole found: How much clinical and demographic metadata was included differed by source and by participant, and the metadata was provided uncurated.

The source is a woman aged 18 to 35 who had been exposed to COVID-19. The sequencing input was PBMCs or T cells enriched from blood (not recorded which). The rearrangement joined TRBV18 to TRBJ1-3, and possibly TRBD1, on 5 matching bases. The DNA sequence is TGTGCCAGCTCACCTGCGGTCAACAGGCTAACCTCTGGAAACACCATATATTTT. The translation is CASSPAVNRLTSGNTIYF.